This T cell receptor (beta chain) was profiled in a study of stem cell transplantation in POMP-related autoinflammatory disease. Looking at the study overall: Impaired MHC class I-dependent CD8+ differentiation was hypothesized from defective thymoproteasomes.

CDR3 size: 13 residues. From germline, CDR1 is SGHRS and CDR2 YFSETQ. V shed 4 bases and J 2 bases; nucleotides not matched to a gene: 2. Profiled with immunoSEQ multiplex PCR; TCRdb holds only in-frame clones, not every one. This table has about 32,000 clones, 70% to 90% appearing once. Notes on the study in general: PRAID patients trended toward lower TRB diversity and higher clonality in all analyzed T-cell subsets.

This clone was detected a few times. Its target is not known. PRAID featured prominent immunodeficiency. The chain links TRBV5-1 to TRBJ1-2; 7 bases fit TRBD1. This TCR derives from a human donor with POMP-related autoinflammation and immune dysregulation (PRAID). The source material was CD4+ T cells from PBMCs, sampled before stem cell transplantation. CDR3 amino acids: CASSAGQNYGYTF. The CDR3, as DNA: TGCGCCAGCAGCGCGGGACAGAACTATGGCTACACCTTC.